These T cell receptor beta chains were read from a single sample in a study of blood T cell repertoires in COVID-19. Assay used: immunoSEQ multiplex PCR; TCRdb lists only in-frame clones, some missing. Here the sample spans approximately 90,000 clones, less than 85% being singletons. Sequencing was done on a sample of peripheral blood. The receptors shown here come from an elderly woman with acute or convalescent COVID-19. Each CDR3 is given with its conserved first and last residue. Each record gives: D gene, J gene, V gene, clone size, CDR3 DNA, CDR3 protein. A D gene is named only where the DNA matches it firmly. A clone size is listed for some rows: how often the clone was seen (once, few, many), or a class if it is expanded.

d_call: TRBD1; j_call: TRBJ2-2; v_call: TRBV6-4; clone_size: NA; cdr3_nt: TGTGCCAGCAGAGGACAGGGCCACACCGGGGAGCTGTTTTTT; cdr3_aa: CASRGQGHTGELFF
d_call: TRBD2; j_call: TRBJ2-3; v_call: TRBV5-5; clone_size: NA; cdr3_nt: TGTGCCAGCAGCCAGGGACTAGCGGGGCCCCGCACAGGTACGCAGTATTTT; cdr3_aa: CASSQGLAGPRTGTQYF
d_call: NA; j_call: TRBJ2-7; v_call: TRBV6-5; clone_size: NA; cdr3_nt: TGTGCCAGCAGTTTCGGAGCCTCCTACGAGCAGTACTTC; cdr3_aa: CASSFGASYEQYF
d_call: NA; j_call: TRBJ2-7; v_call: TRBV29-1; clone_size: NA; cdr3_nt: TGCAGCGCGGAGGGCCAGGGTGGGTACGAGCAGTACTTC; cdr3_aa: CSAEGQGGYEQYF
d_call: TRBD2; j_call: TRBJ2-2; v_call: TRBV9; clone_size: NA; cdr3_nt: TGTGCCAGCAGCGTGATGGGACTAGCGGGAGCCGGGGAGCTGTTTTTT; cdr3_aa: CASSVMGLAGAGELFF
d_call: NA; j_call: TRBJ1-6; v_call: TRBV15; clone_size: once; cdr3_nt: TGTGCCACCAGCATAGGGGGTTCCTATTCACCCCTCCACTTT; cdr3_aa: CATSIGGSYSPLHF
d_call: TRBD2; j_call: TRBJ2-1; v_call: TRBV10-3; clone_size: NA; cdr3_nt: TGTGCCATCAGTGGGACTAGCGGGACGGGTGAGCAGTTCTTC; cdr3_aa: CAISGTSGTGEQFF
d_call: TRBD1; j_call: TRBJ2-5; v_call: TRBV9; clone_size: NA; cdr3_nt: TGTGCCAGCAGCGCACGAGGACAGGGAGGAGAGACCCAGTACTTC; cdr3_aa: CASSARGQGGETQYF
d_call: TRBD1; j_call: TRBJ2-2; v_call: TRBV4-2; clone_size: NA; cdr3_nt: TGTGCCAGCAGCCAAGAAGGGACAGGGGTCGCCACCGGGGAGCTGTTTTTT; cdr3_aa: CASSQEGTGVATGELFF
d_call: TRBD1; j_call: TRBJ2-7; v_call: TRBV2; clone_size: NA; cdr3_nt: TGTGCCAGCAGTGTGACCCGGGACAGGGGTTCCGAGCAGTACTTC; cdr3_aa: CASSVTRDRGSEQYF
d_call: NA; j_call: TRBJ1-1; v_call: TRBV5-8; clone_size: NA; cdr3_nt: TGTGCCAGCAGCTTGGATGGGGCGGTTGAAGCTTTCTTT; cdr3_aa: CASSLDGAVEAFF
d_call: NA; j_call: TRBJ2-7; v_call: TRBV5-4; clone_size: NA; cdr3_nt: TGTGCCAGCAGCTTTTCCGGGACATCCTACGAGCAGTACTTC; cdr3_aa: CASSFSGTSYEQYF
d_call: NA; j_call: TRBJ2-1; v_call: TRBV4-2; clone_size: NA; cdr3_nt: TGTGCCAGCAGCCCCCTAATCCGAAATGAGCAGTTCTTC; cdr3_aa: CASSPLIRNEQFF
d_call: NA; j_call: TRBJ2-7; v_call: TRBV2; clone_size: NA; cdr3_nt: TGTGCCAGCAGACGGGACAACAACTACGAGCAGTACTTC; cdr3_aa: CASRRDNNYEQYF
d_call: NA; j_call: TRBJ1-1; v_call: TRBV4-1; clone_size: NA; cdr3_nt: TGCGCCAGCAGCCAAGAACAGTCGAACACTGAAGCTTTCTTT; cdr3_aa: CASSQEQSNTEAFF
d_call: TRBD2; j_call: TRBJ2-5; v_call: TRBV6-6; clone_size: NA; cdr3_nt: TGTGCCAGCAGTCCCCAGCGGGGGGCCGCGGCCCAGTACTTC; cdr3_aa: CASSPQRGAAAQYF
d_call: NA; j_call: TRBJ2-1; v_call: TRBV5-4; clone_size: NA; cdr3_nt: TGTGCCAGCAGCACGGACTTCTACAATGAGCAGTTCTTC; cdr3_aa: CASSTDFYNEQFF
d_call: NA; j_call: TRBJ2-1; v_call: TRBV2; clone_size: once; cdr3_nt: TGTGCCAGCACGATCGGGAACTACAATGAGCAGTTCTTC; cdr3_aa: CASTIGNYNEQFF
d_call: NA; j_call: TRBJ1-1; v_call: TRBV6-5; clone_size: NA; cdr3_nt: TGTGCCAGCAGTTATTCCCAGAACACTGAAGCTTTCTTT; cdr3_aa: CASSYSQNTEAFF
d_call: TRBD1; j_call: TRBJ1-4; v_call: TRBV7-9; clone_size: NA; cdr3_nt: TGTGCCAGCAGGGAACTCGGACAGGGGGAAAAACTGTTTTTT; cdr3_aa: CASRELGQGEKLFF
d_call: NA; j_call: TRBJ2-7; v_call: TRBV27; clone_size: NA; cdr3_nt: TGTGCCAGCAGTTTATCACGGCTAGCGTCCTACGAGCAGTACTTC; cdr3_aa: CASSLSRLASYEQYF
d_call: NA; j_call: TRBJ2-1; v_call: TRBV10-1; clone_size: NA; cdr3_nt: TGCGCCAGCAGTGGAGGGAACTACAATGAGCAGTTCTTC; cdr3_aa: CASSGGNYNEQFF
d_call: NA; j_call: TRBJ2-6; v_call: TRBV7-2; clone_size: NA; cdr3_nt: TGTGCCAGCAGCTTTACAGGGCCTGGGGCCAACGTCCTGACTTTC; cdr3_aa: CASSFTGPGANVLTF
d_call: NA; j_call: TRBJ1-1; v_call: TRBV11-2; clone_size: NA; cdr3_nt: TGTGCCAGCAGCTTATCGGGACTAGTCACTGAAGCTTTCTTT; cdr3_aa: CASSLSGLVTEAFF
d_call: NA; j_call: TRBJ2-1; v_call: TRBV24-1; clone_size: NA; cdr3_nt: TGTGCCACCAGTGCTAGTTCCTACAATGAGCAGTTCTTC; cdr3_aa: CATSASSYNEQFF
d_call: NA; j_call: TRBJ2-1; v_call: TRBV9; clone_size: NA; cdr3_nt: TGTGCCAGCAGCTTTCAGGCATTTTCCTACAATGAGCAGTTCTTC; cdr3_aa: CASSFQAFSYNEQFF
d_call: NA; j_call: TRBJ2-7; v_call: TRBV4-1; clone_size: NA; cdr3_nt: TGCGCCAGCAGCCAACTTGACAGGTCCCCTTCCTACGAGCAGTACTTC; cdr3_aa: CASSQLDRSPSYEQYF
d_call: NA; j_call: TRBJ2-5; v_call: TRBV6-5; clone_size: few; cdr3_nt: TGTGCCAGCTATAGTTGGTCAACTCAAGAGACCCAGTACTTC; cdr3_aa: CASYSWSTQETQYF
d_call: TRBD2; j_call: TRBJ2-1; v_call: TRBV30; clone_size: few; cdr3_nt: TGTGCCTGGAGTGTACGGACTAGCGGGAGTGGGCCCTACAATGAGCAGTTCTTC; cdr3_aa: CAWSVRTSGSGPYNEQFF
d_call: TRBD1; j_call: TRBJ1-2; v_call: TRBV2; clone_size: NA; cdr3_nt: TGTGCCAGCAGTGAATGGGCGGGGACAGCGAACTATGGCTACACCTTC; cdr3_aa: CASSEWAGTANYGYTF
d_call: NA; j_call: TRBJ1-1; v_call: TRBV5-4; clone_size: many; cdr3_nt: TGTGCCAGCAGCTACATCACAGGGAACACTGAAGCTTTCTTT; cdr3_aa: CASSYITGNTEAFF
d_call: TRBD2; j_call: TRBJ2-1; v_call: TRBV7-9; clone_size: NA; cdr3_nt: TGTGCCAGCAGCCCCCCGGGCGGGAGGGCCCGGGGTGGGGAGCAGTTCTTC; cdr3_aa: CASSPPGGRARGGEQFF
d_call: NA; j_call: TRBJ2-1; v_call: TRBV3-1/TRBV3-2; clone_size: NA; cdr3_nt: TGTGCCAGCAGCCAAGAGGCCCATTGGCCCTTCAATGAGCAGTTCTTC; cdr3_aa: CASSQEAHWPFNEQFF
d_call: TRBD1; j_call: TRBJ1-5; v_call: TRBV7-8; clone_size: NA; cdr3_nt: TGTGCCAGCAGCTGGGGACAGGGGGCTGTTCAGCCCCAGCATTTT; cdr3_aa: CASSWGQGAVQPQHF
d_call: NA; j_call: TRBJ1-5; v_call: TRBV21-1; clone_size: NA; cdr3_nt: TGTGCCAGCAGCAATTGGACGGCGGGGTATAATCAGCCCCAGCATTTT; cdr3_aa: CASSNWTAGYNQPQHF
d_call: NA; j_call: TRBJ2-3; v_call: TRBV5-5; clone_size: NA; cdr3_nt: TGTGCCAGCAACCAACAGGGGGGAGGGGATACGCAGTATTTT; cdr3_aa: CASNQQGGGDTQYF
d_call: NA; j_call: TRBJ1-4; v_call: TRBV19; clone_size: NA; cdr3_nt: TGTGCCAGTAGTAACCAGGGCATGGAAAAACTGTTTTTT; cdr3_aa: CASSNQGMEKLFF
d_call: TRBD1; j_call: TRBJ2-7; v_call: TRBV5-5; clone_size: NA; cdr3_nt: TGTGCCAGCAGCTTGGGACAGGGGATCTCCTACGAGCAGTACTTC; cdr3_aa: CASSLGQGISYEQYF
d_call: NA; j_call: TRBJ2-7; v_call: TRBV9; clone_size: NA; cdr3_nt: TGTGCCAGCAGCCCCTTTGGGCTCCCCAACGAGCAGTACTTC; cdr3_aa: CASSPFGLPNEQYF
d_call: NA; j_call: TRBJ2-1; v_call: TRBV3-1/TRBV3-2; clone_size: NA; cdr3_nt: TGTGCCAGCAGCCAACTCTATTACAATGAGCAGTTCTTC; cdr3_aa: CASSQLYYNEQFF
d_call: TRBD1; j_call: TRBJ2-7; v_call: TRBV5-8; clone_size: NA; cdr3_nt: TGTGCCAGCAGCTTGGTTGGGACAGGGCGGCAGTACTTC; cdr3_aa: CASSLVGTGRQYF
d_call: TRBD1; j_call: TRBJ2-5; v_call: TRBV11-3; clone_size: NA; cdr3_nt: TGTGCCAGCAGCTTAGCCTTTAGGCAGGGGGAACCGGAGACCCAGTACTTC; cdr3_aa: CASSLAFRQGEPETQYF
d_call: TRBD1; j_call: TRBJ2-5; v_call: TRBV19; clone_size: once; cdr3_nt: TGTGCCAGTAGTAGGGGACAGGGGTATGAGACCCAGTACTTC; cdr3_aa: CASSRGQGYETQYF
d_call: TRBD1; j_call: TRBJ1-6; v_call: TRBV5-4; clone_size: NA; cdr3_nt: TGTGCCAGCAGCTCTGGACAGGCCCTCTCCTATAATTCACCCCTCCACTTT; cdr3_aa: CASSSGQALSYNSPLHF
d_call: NA; j_call: TRBJ2-2; v_call: TRBV15; clone_size: NA; cdr3_nt: TGTGCCACCAGACGTTCATTGGGACAACACACCGGGGAGCTGTTTTTT; cdr3_aa: CATRRSLGQHTGELFF
d_call: TRBD2; j_call: TRBJ2-3; v_call: TRBV2; clone_size: NA; cdr3_nt: TGTGCCAGCAGTGTCCGCGGGGGGTCGCCAATTTTCACAGATACGCAGTATTTT; cdr3_aa: CASSVRGGSPIFTDTQYF
d_call: NA; j_call: TRBJ2-7; v_call: TRBV5-1; clone_size: NA; cdr3_nt: TGCGCCAGCAGCTTGGCCGTTGTGAAACAGGGCTACGAGCAGTACTTC; cdr3_aa: CASSLAVVKQGYEQYF
d_call: TRBD2; j_call: TRBJ2-1; v_call: TRBV11-1; clone_size: NA; cdr3_nt: TGTGCCAGCAGCTTAGCAGGACTAGCGGGAGGGCGAGGGGAGCAGTTCTTC; cdr3_aa: CASSLAGLAGGRGEQFF
d_call: NA; j_call: TRBJ2-4; v_call: TRBV6-1; clone_size: NA; cdr3_nt: TGTGCCAGCAGTGATGTCGGGACATGGAACATTCAGTACTTC; cdr3_aa: CASSDVGTWNIQYF
d_call: NA; j_call: TRBJ1-2; v_call: TRBV3-1/TRBV3-2; clone_size: NA; cdr3_nt: TGTGCCAGCAGCGTGGGGGGGGCCCTCAATGGCTACACCTTC; cdr3_aa: CASSVGGALNGYTF
d_call: TRBD1; j_call: TRBJ1-2; v_call: TRBV6-6; clone_size: once; cdr3_nt: TGTGCCAGCAGTTACTGGGGACAGGCACTCAACTATGGCTACACCTTC; cdr3_aa: CASSYWGQALNYGYTF
d_call: TRBD1; j_call: TRBJ1-3; v_call: TRBV18; clone_size: NA; cdr3_nt: TGTGCCAGCTCACCACCGGGACAGGCTGGAAACACCATATATTTT; cdr3_aa: CASSPPGQAGNTIYF
d_call: NA; j_call: TRBJ2-5; v_call: TRBV5-1; clone_size: NA; cdr3_nt: TGCGCCAGCAGCCTTGGGAGTACGGCGAAAGAGACCCAGTACTTC; cdr3_aa: CASSLGSTAKETQYF
d_call: TRBD2; j_call: TRBJ2-2; v_call: TRBV5-1; clone_size: NA; cdr3_nt: TGCGCCAGCAGCTTGGCGGGAGGCCCAAGCACCGGGGAGCTGTTTTTT; cdr3_aa: CASSLAGGPSTGELFF
d_call: NA; j_call: TRBJ1-3; v_call: TRBV6-2/TRBV6-3; clone_size: NA; cdr3_nt: TGTGCCAGCAGTTCCGGACACAGCTCTGGAAACACCATATATTTT; cdr3_aa: CASSSGHSSGNTIYF
d_call: TRBD2; j_call: TRBJ2-1; v_call: TRBV5-1; clone_size: NA; cdr3_nt: TGCGCCAGCAGCGGACTAGCGGGGGCCAATGAGCAGTTCTTC; cdr3_aa: CASSGLAGANEQFF
d_call: TRBD1; j_call: TRBJ1-2; v_call: TRBV5-1; clone_size: NA; cdr3_nt: TGCGCCAGCCAGACAGGGAACTATGGCTACACCTTC; cdr3_aa: CASQTGNYGYTF